These T cell receptor beta chains were read from a single sample in a study of Graves' ophthalmopathy and Graves' hyperthyroidism. MiXCR was run by TCRdb on the multiplex PCR reads, yielding one entry per CDR3 protein. This table holds more than 1,000,000 distinct CDR3 sequences, 35% to 40% found once. The specimen sequenced was peripheral blood or thyroid tissue (not recorded which). The receptors here all came from an adult man with Graves' hyperthyroidism. The CDR3 runs from the conserved cysteine through the conserved F or W. Clone size is not always given. Where it is, it says once, few, many or a class for expanded clones.

TRBV6-2/TRBV6-3 14 few CASSSWTSEETQYF
TRBV7-2 17 NA CASSLDTGGVSNSPLHF
TRBV7-6 15 many CASSFGGRYTYEQYF
TRBV20-1 12 NA CSAEGSVYEQYF
TRBV12-3/TRBV12-4 15 once CASSFGTGMYGELFF
TRBV5-8 12 many CASSFGEYGYTF
TRBV13 12 many CASSQAREKLFF
TRBV29-1 13 many CSVESGMNTEAFF
TRBV7-2 17 NA CASSVDRGRVRNTEAFF
TRBV5-5 16 many CASSLEGQKPNSPLHF
TRBV6-5 13 NA CASSFGLVSEQYF
TRBV18 15 few CASSGAGAGANVLTF
TRBV7-9 14 few CASSLEGGDYGYTF
TRBV6-5 16 many CASNYGQGSGANVLTF
TRBV28 13 few CASRPDGVYGYTF
TRBV5-5 16 many CASSSTQPQGRYGYTF
TRBV2 15 NA CASNRDRGSWETQHF